This T cell receptor (beta chain) was recovered during a study of blood T cells in healthy people across ages (dated by TCRdb to between 2014 and 2017). For the study in its entirety: In model experiments, template switching captured roughly one uniquely barcoded TCR beta cDNA molecule for every two T cells. Age-related changes in TCR beta repertoire diversity were measured in the study by deep sequencing normalized with unique cDNA molecular identifiers. The donors were divided into four age groups: young (average approximately 17 years), middle-aged (roughly 40), aged (around 67) and long-lived (82). Donors of different ages were randomly distributed across sequencing lanes to avoid experimental bias. The study analyzed two additional independent replicas of 1 million unique cDNA reads from the same blood draw for two donors, one aged 18 to 30 and one aged 80 or older.

At the junction V is shortened by 5 bases and J by 1 base; bases outside the gene matches: 8. There are 17 amino acids in the CDR3, from cysteine to phenylalanine inclusive. Only the CDR3 portion is preserved as DNA: 51 bases, with reading frame beginning at the first base. The library was generated by 5' RACE. The sample was run on an Illumina HiSeq 2500. A second PCR of roughly 7 to 12 cycles was run with a J-beta primer mix and a sample-barcoded 5' primer. Each TCR beta cDNA molecule received a unique molecular identifier from a template-switch 5' adaptor carrying 12 random nucleotides. Each sample yielded at least 2.5 million CDR3-containing paired-end reads. All of the RNA was converted into first-strand cDNA using the Mint cDNA synthesis kit, with a TRBC-specific oligonucleotide serving as the primer. Following uracil-DNA glycosylase treatment, all cDNA underwent a first 18-cycle PCR with the universal primers M1SS and BC2_uni_R. As for the authors' bioinformatics: For normalization, 1 million high-quality reads, each with a distinct molecular identifier, were randomly selected from each sample. Instead of being binned into consensus sequences, reads that shared molecular identifiers were thrown out. MiTCR, with a Q25 quality threshold and the strictest error-elimination algorithm, was used for CDR3 identification, clonotype clustering and error correction. Lower-bound total TCR beta diversity was estimated with a nonparametric unseen species model using Euler transformation. TCRdb trimmed public reads at Q25 via fastp, called clones via MiXCR and kept in-frame beta chains. Here each entry gathers all rows of one CDR3 protein and keeps the most common genes and DNA. TCRdb, not the original authors, processed these V and J calls. Present in this sample are about 1.4 million distinct CDR3 sequences, 55% to 75% of which were seen just once. The ten largest clones represent over 6.5% of the sample.

A remark on this clonotype: Its antigen is still unknown. Per-base qualities were not stored, and no clone one base away is much larger.

The research as a whole found: Bulk unsorted PBMC profiling prevented conclusive comparison of naive and antigen-experienced compartments. Compared with the aged group, more naive CD4+ T cells, fewer expanded clones and increased TCR diversity were shown by the long-lived group, suggesting age selection. Estimates of total diversity from one million sequenced T cells were regarded as lower bounds and underestimates. As age increased, observed TCR beta diversity per million T cells dropped in a roughly linear way, and a significant reduction was already evident by age about 40. Because the CMV infection status of the donors was unknown, age-related changes in expanded clonotypes may potentially have been confounded. The percentage of naive T cells measured by flow cytometry correlated strongly with observed TCR beta diversity.

The approximately 41 donors, aged about 6 to 100 years, were systemically healthy Caucasian individuals from Russia. Each donor gave ten milliliters of peripheral blood, drawn into EDTA-treated Vacutainer tubes. PBMCs were isolated by Ficoll-Paque density-gradient centrifugation, with at least 7 million obtained per sample. Total RNA, at least 5 micrograms per sample, was extracted from PBMCs with Trizol reagent. For every donor, flow cytometry on a PBMC aliquot measured the percentage of naive CD45RAhigh/CD27high T cells. The specimen was blood. The receptor's source is a man between 18 and 29 years old in good health. In this chain, TRBV12-3 or TRBV12-4 is recombined with TRBJ2-2, and 9 junctional nucleotides match TRBD1. The sequence in DNA is TGTGCCAGCAGTGAGACCGGGACAGGGCTGAACACCGGGGAGCTGTTTTTT. It translates as CASSETGTGLNTGELFF.